The sequence of this T cell receptor beta chain was determined in a study of identical twins. Note on this clonotype: The target antigen is unknown.

The CDR3 is made up of 16 amino acids. From germline, CDR1 is LGHDT and CDR2 YNNKEL (reference sequence). Trimming pared 0 bases from V and 0 bases from J, leaving 11 bases between. TCRdb reprocessed the 5' RACE reads via MiXCR and lists one record per CDR3 protein. The data contain roughly 290,000 distinct CDR3 sequences, nearly 9.5% of them singletons. Study observations and caveats: Out-of-frame sharing of TCR alpha in monozygotic twins was underestimated by models.

The data also belong to a second study, concerning yellow fever vaccine responses in identical twins.

The sequenced sample consisted of CD8+ T cells sorted from blood. The clonotype comes from a young woman in good health. The chain links TRBV3-1 to TRBJ1-1; D remains unclear. The chain's CDR3 is CASSQDPAGLNTEAFF. CDR3 nucleotides: TGTGCCAGCAGCCAAGATCCCGCCGGCTTGAACACTGAAGCTTTCTTT. The entire variable domain, with the rest obtained from reference TRBV3-1 and TRBJ1-1, is as follows: DTAVSQTPKYLVTQMGNDKSIKCEQNLGHDTMYWYKQDSKKFLKIMFSYNNKELIINETVPNRFSPKSPDKAHLNLHINSLELGDSAVYFCASSQDPAGLNTEAFFGQGTRLTVV.